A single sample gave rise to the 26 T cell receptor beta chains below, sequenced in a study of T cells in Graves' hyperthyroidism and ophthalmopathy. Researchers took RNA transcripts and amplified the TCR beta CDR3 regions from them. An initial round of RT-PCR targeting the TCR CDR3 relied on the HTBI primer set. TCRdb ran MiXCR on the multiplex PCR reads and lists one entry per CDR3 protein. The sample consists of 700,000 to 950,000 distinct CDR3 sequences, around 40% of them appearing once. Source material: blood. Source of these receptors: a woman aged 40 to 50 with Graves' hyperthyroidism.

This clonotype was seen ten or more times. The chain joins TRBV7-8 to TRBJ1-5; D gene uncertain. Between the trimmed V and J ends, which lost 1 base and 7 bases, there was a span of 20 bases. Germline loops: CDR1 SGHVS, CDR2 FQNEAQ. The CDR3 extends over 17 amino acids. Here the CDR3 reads CASSLGRSLQADQPQHF. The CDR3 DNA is TGTGCCAGCAGCTTAGGGCGGTCTTTGCAGGCCGACCAGCCCCAGCATTTT.

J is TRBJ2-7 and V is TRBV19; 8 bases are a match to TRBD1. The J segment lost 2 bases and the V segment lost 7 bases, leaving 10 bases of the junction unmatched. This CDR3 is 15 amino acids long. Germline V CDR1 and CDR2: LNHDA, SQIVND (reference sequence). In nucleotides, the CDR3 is TGTGCCAGTACCCCCGACAGGGGACGGACCTACGAGCAGTACTTC. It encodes CASTPDRGRTYEQYF.

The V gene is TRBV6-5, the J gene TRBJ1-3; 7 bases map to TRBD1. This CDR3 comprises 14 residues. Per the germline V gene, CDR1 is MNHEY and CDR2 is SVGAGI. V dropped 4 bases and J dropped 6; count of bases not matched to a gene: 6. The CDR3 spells CASSWDSMANTIYF. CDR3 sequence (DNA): TGTGCCAGCAGTTGGGACAGTATGGCAAACACCATATATTTT.

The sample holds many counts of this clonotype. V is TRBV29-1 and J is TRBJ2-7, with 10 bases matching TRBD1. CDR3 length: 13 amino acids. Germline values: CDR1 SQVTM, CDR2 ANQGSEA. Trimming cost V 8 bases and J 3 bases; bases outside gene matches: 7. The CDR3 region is CSIMGQGSYEQYF. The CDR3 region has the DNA TGCAGCATCATGGGACAGGGGAGCTACGAGCAGTACTTC.

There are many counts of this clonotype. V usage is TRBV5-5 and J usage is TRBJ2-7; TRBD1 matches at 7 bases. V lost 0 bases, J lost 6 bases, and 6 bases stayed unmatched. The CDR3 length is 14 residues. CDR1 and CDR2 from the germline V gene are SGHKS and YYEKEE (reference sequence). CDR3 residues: CASSLELTGIEQYF. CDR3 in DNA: TGTGCCAGCAGCTTGGAACTGACAGGGATCGAGCAGTACTTC.

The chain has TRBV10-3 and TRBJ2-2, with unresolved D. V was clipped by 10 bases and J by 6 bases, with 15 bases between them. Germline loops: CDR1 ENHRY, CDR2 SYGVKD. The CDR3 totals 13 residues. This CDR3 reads CANARSMAGELFF. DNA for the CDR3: TGTGCCAACGCTAGGTCCATGGCCGGGGAGCTGTTTTTT.

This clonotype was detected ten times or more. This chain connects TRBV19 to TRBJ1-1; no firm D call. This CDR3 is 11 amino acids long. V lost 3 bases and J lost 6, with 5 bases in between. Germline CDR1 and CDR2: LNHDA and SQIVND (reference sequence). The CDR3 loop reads CASSMSAEAFF. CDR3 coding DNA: TGTGCCAGTAGTATGTCGGCTGAAGCTTTCTTT. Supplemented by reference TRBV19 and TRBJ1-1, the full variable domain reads DGGITQSPKYLFRKEGQNVTLSCEQNLNHDAMYWYRQDPGQGLRLIYYSQIVNDFQKGDIAEGYSVSREKKESFPLTVTSAQKNPTAFYLCASSMSAEAFFGQGTRLTVV.

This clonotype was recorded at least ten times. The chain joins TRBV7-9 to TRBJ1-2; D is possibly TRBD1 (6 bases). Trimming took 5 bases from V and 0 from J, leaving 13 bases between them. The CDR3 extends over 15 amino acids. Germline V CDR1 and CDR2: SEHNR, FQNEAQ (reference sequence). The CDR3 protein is CASSIQGTSNYGYTF. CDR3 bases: TGTGCCAGCAGCATCCAGGGGACTTCTAACTATGGCTACACCTTC.

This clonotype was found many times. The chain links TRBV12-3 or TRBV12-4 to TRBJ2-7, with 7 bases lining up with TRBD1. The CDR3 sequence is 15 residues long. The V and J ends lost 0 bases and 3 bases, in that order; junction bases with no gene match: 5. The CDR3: CASSLAGTEYYEQYF. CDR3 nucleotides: TGTGCCAGCAGTTTAGCCGGGACAGAATACTACGAGCAGTACTTC.

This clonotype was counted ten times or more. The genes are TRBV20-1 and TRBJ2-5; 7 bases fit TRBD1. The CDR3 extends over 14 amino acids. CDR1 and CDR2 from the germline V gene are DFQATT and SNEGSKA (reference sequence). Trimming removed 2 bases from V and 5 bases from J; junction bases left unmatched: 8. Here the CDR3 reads CSARLTGPDETQYF. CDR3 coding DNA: TGCAGTGCTAGATTGACAGGGCCTGACGAGACCCAGTACTTC.

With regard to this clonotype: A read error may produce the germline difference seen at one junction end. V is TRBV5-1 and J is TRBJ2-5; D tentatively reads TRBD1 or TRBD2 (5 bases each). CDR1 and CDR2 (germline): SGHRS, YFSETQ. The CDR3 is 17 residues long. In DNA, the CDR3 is TGTGCCAGCAGCTTGGGAGTCAGGACAAAGAACCAAGAGACCCAGTACTTC. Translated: CASSLGVRTKNQETQYF. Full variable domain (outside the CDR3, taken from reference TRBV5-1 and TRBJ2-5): KAGVTQTPRYLIKTRGQQVTLSCSPISGHRSVSWYQQTPGQGLQFLFEYFSETQRNKGNFPGRFSGRQFSNSRSEMNVSTLELGDSALYLCASSLGVRTKNQETQYFGPGTRLLVL.

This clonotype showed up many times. CDR3 loop: CSVGGVPRNTEAFF. Written as DNA, the CDR3 is TGCAGTGTCGGGGGGGTCCCTCGGAACACTGAAGCTTTCTTT. The rearrangement uses TRBV20-1 and TRBJ1-1; TRBD1 might be the D (5 bases). CDR1 and CDR2 from the germline V gene are DFQATT and SNEGSKA (reference sequence). The V end was cut by 7 bases, the J end by 1 base, with 16 bases between. This CDR3 is built from 14 residues.

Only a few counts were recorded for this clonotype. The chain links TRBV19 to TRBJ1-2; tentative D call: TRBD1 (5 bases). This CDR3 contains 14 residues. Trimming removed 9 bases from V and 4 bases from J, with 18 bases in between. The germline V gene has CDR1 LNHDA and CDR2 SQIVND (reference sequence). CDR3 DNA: TGTGCCAGCGTAGGGACCCTTTTCCTCTATGGCTACACCTTC. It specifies CASVGTLFLYGYTF.

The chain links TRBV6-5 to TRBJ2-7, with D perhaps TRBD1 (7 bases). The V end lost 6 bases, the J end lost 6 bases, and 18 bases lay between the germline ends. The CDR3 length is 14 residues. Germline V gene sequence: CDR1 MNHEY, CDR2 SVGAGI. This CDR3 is CASRGGWDRSEQYF. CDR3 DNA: TGTGCCAGCAGGGGGGGCTGGGACAGATCCGAGCAGTACTTC.

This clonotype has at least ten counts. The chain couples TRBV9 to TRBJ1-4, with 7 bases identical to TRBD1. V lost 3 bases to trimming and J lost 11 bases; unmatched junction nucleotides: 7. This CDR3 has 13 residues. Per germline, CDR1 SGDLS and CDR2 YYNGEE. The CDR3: CASSAIQGQKLFF. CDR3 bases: TGTGCCAGCAGCGCGATACAGGGGCAGAAACTGTTTTTT.

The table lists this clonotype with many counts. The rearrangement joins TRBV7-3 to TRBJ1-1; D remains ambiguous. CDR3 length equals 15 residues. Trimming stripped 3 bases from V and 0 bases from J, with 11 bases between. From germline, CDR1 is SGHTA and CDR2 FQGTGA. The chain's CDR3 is CASSFLMTMNTEAFF. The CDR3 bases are TGTGCCAGCAGCTTCCTCATGACCATGAACACTGAAGCTTTCTTT. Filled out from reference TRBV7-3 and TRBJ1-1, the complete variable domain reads GAGVSQTPSNKVTEKGKYVELRCDPISGHTALYWYRQSLGQGPEFLIYFQGTGAADDSGLPNDRFFAVRPEGSVSTLKIQRTERGDSAVYLCASSFLMTMNTEAFFGQGTRLTVV.

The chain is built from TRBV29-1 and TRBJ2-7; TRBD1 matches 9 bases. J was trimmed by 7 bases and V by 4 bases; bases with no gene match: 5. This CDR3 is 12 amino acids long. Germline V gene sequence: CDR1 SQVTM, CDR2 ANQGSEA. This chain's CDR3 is CSVVQGAEEQYF. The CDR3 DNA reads TGCAGCGTTGTACAGGGGGCAGAAGAGCAGTACTTC.

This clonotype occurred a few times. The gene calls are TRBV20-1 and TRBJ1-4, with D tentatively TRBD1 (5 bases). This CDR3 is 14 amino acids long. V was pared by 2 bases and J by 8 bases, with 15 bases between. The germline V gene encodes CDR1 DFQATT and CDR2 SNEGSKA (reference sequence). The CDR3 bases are TGCAGTGCTAGAAAAACGGGACTATCCGAAAAACTGTTTTTT. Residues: CSARKTGLSEKLFF.

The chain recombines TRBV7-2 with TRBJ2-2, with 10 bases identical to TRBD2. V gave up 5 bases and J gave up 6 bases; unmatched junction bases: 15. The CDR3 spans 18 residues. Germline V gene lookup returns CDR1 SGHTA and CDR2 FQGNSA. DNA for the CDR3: TGTGCCAGCAGCCAGGCTAAGCGGGGGGGTATAGGCGCCGGGGAGCTGTTTTTT. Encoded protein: CASSQAKRGGIGAGELFF.

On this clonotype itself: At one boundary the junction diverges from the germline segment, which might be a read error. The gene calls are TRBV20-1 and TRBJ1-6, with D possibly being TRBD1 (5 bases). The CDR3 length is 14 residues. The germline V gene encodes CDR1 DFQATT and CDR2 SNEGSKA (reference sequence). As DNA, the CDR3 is TGCAGTGTCAGCCAGGGTGTGAAGAATTCACCCTTCCACTTT. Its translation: CSVSQGVKNSPFHF.

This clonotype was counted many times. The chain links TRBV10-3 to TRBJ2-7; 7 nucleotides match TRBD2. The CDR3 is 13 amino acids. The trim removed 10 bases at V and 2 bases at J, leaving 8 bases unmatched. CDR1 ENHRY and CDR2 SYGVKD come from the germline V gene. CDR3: CATGAGDAYEQYF. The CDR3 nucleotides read TGTGCCACCGGGGCGGGGGATGCCTACGAGCAGTACTTC.

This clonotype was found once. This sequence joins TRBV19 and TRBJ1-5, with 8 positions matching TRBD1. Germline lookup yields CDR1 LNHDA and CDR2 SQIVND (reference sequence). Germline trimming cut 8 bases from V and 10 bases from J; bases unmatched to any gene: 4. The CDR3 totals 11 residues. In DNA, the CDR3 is TGTGCCAGTGACGGACAGGGACCCCAGCATTTT. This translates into CASDGQGPQHF.

CDR3 DNA: TGTGCCAGCAGTCGCTCCGACGGAGCGGGTGGCTACACCTTC. Translated, it gives CASSRSDGAGGYTF. The chain is built from TRBV12-3 or TRBV12-4 and TRBJ1-2; D is unresolved. Deletions cut 5 bases from V and 7 bases from J, with 17 bases between. This CDR3 is built from 14 residues.

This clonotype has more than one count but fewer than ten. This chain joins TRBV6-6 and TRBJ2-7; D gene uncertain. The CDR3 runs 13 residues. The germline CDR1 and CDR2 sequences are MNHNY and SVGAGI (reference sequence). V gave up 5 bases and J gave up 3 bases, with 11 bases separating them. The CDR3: CASSEGYGYEQYF. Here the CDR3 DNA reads TGTGCCAGCAGTGAAGGGTACGGCTACGAGCAGTACTTC.

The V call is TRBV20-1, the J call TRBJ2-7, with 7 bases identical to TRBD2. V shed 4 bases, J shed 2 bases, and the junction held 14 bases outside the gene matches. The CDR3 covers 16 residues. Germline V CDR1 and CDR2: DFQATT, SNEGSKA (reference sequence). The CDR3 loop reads CSATPVKSSGAYEQYF. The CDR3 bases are TGCAGTGCTACCCCGGTAAAGTCTAGCGGTGCCTACGAGCAGTACTTC.

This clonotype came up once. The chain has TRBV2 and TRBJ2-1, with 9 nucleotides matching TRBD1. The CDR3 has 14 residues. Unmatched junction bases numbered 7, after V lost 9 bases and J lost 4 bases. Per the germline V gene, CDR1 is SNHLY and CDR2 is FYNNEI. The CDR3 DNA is TGTGCCAGTTCGGACAGGGGATTATACAATGAGCAGTTCTTC. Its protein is CASSDRGLYNEQFF.